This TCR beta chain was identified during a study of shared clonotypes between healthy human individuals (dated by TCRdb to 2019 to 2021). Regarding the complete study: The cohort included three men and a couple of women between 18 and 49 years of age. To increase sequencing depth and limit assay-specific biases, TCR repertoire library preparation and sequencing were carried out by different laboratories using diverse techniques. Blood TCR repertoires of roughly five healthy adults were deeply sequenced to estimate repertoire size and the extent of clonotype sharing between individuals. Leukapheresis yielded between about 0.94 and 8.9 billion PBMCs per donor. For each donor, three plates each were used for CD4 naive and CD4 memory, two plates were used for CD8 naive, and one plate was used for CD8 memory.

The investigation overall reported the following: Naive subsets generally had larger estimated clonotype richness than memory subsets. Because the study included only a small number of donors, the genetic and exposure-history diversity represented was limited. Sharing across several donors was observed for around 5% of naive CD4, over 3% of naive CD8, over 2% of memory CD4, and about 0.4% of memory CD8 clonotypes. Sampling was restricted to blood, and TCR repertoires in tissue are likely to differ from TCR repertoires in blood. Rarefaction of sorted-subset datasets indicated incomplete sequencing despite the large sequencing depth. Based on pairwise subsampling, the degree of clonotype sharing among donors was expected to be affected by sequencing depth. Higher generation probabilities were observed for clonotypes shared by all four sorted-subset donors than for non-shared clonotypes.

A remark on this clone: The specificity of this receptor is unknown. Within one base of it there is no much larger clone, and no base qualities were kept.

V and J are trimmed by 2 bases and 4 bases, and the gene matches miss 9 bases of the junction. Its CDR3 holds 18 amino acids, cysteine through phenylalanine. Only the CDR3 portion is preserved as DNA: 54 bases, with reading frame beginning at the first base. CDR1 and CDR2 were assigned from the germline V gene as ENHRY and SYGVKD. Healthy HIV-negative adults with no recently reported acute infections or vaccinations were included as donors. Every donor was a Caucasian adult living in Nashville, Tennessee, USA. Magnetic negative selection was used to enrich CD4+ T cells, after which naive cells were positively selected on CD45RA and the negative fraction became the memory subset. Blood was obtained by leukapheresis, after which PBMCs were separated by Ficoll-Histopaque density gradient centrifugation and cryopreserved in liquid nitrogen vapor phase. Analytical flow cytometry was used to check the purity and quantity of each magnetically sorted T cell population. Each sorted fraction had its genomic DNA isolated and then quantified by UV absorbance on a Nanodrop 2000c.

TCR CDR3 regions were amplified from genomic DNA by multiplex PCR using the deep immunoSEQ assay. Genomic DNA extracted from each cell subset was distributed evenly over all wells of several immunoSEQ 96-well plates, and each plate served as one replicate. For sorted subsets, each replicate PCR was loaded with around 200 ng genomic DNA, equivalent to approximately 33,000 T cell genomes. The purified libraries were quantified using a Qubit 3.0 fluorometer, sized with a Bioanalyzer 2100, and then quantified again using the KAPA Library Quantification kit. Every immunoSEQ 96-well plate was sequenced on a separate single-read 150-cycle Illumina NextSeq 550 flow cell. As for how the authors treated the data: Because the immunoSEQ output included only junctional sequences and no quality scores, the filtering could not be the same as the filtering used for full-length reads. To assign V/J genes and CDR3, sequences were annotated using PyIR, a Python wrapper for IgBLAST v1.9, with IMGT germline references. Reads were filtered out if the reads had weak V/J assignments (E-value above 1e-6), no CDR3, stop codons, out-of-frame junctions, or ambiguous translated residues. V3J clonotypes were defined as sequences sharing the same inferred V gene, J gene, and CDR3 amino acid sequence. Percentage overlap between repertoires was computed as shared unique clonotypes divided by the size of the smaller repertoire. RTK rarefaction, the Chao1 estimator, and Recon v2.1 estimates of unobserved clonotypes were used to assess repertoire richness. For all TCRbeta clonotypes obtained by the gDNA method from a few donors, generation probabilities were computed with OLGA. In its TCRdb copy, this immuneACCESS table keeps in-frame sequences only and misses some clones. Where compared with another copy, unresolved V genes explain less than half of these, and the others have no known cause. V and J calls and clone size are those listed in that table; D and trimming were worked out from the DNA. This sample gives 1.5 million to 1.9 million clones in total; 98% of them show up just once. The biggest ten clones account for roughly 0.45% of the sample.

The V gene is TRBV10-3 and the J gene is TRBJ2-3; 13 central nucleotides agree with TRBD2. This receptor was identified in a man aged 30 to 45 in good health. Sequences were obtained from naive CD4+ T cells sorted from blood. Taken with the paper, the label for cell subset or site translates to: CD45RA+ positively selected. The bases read TGTGCCATCAGTGAGGTAAAGACTAGCGGGAGGAATGCAGATACGCAGTATTTT. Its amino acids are CAISEVKTSGRNADTQYF.